Listed here is a single T cell receptor beta chain. These data are taken from a study of blood T cell repertoires in COVID-19. Study context: Spain, Italy and the United States supplied samples that represented acute and convalescent COVID-19.

Source study methods: Amplification of reference gene primers was used by the study to estimate nucleated cell counts. The method was immunoSEQ multiplex PCR; TCRdb's version includes in-frame clones alone and lacks a portion of them. That table is the source of V, J and clone size, and D and trimming were worked out from the DNA. The repertoire holds roughly 39,000 clones, with about 90% as singletons. Per germline, CDR1 SGHTA and CDR2 FQGTGA. The CDR3 spans 16 residues. The V end was cut by 2 bases, the J end by 2 bases, with 15 bases between. The chain is built from TRBV7-3 and TRBJ2-5; possible D gene TRBD1, 5 bases. Sequenced: peripheral blood. This TCR was sampled from a man aged 50 to 60 with active or convalescent COVID-19. CDR3 protein: CASSLGGALGQETQYF. The CDR3 DNA is TGTGCCAGCAGCTTAGGTGGGGCGCTGGGACAAGAGACCCAGTACTTC.